This passage covers 20 T cell receptor beta chains from one sample sequenced in a study of blood T cell repertoires in COVID-19. This table comes from immunoSEQ multiplex PCR, and its TCRdb copy is limited to in-frame clones, with some not included. The table lists approximately 250,000 clones, about 93% of them singletons. Sequencing was done on a sample of peripheral blood. These receptors were collected from a man younger than 40 with COVID-19, enrolled during active disease.

The V gene is TRBV2, the J gene TRBJ2-3, with 7 bases that match TRBD1. CDR1 is SNHLY, CDR2 FYNNEI, per germline. The CDR3 length is 14 residues. Losses at the gene ends were 8 bases for V and 0 bases for J; bases not matched to a gene: 5. The chain's CDR3 is CASLQGLSTDTQYF. The CDR3 nucleotides read TGTGCCAGCTTACAGGGGCTGAGCACAGATACGCAGTATTTT.

The V and J genes are TRBV3-1 (or the pseudogene TRBV3-2) and TRBJ1-2; tentative D call: TRBD1 (5 bases). V gave up 0 bases and J gave up 6 bases, with 17 bases separating them. This CDR3 region has 16 residues. Germline values: CDR1 LGHDT, CDR2 YNNKEL (reference sequence). The CDR3 region is CASSQEFRRGKDGYTF. Here the CDR3 DNA reads TGTGCCAGCAGCCAAGAATTTCGGCGGGGCAAAGATGGCTACACCTTC.

This chain links TRBV18 with TRBJ2-3; TRBD2 agrees at 13 bases. Per the germline V gene, CDR1 is KGHSH and CDR2 is LQKENI. This CDR3 is 17 amino acids long. The junction had 2 bases not matched to a gene; V was cut back by 0 bases and J by 2 bases. The CDR3 DNA sequence: TGTGCCAGCTCACCACCGGGACTAGCGGGGTTCACAGATACGCAGTATTTT. It encodes CASSPPGLAGFTDTQYF.

V is TRBV7-3 and J is TRBJ2-7; perhaps TRBD2 as D (6 bases). Trimming stripped 2 bases from V and 1 base from J, with 12 bases between. CDR1 is SGHTA, CDR2 FQGTGA, per germline. CDR3 length equals 15 residues. This chain's CDR3 is CASSLSPAGSYEQYF. CDR3 sequence (DNA): TGTGCCAGCAGCTTATCGCCCGCGGGGTCCTACGAGCAGTACTTC.

The CDR3 protein is CASSYRERDSNQPQHF. The DNA for the CDR3 is TGTGCCAGCAGTTACAGAGAGCGGGATAGCAATCAGCCCCAGCATTTT. V usage is TRBV6-2 or TRBV6-3 and J usage is TRBJ1-5; D gene ambiguous. Trimming removed 2 bases at V and 0 bases at J, with 11 bases between. Germline CDR1 MNHEY, CDR2 SVGEGT. CDR3 length equals 16 residues.

The chain couples TRBV6-5 to TRBJ1-6, with a possible D match to TRBD1 (6 bases). This CDR3 contains 15 residues. CDR1 and CDR2 (germline): MNHEY, SVGAGI. V was cut by 6 bases and J by 10 bases, with 19 bases left in between. CDR3: CASSPTGRGESPLHF. Written as DNA, the CDR3 is TGTGCCAGCAGCCCCACCGGGAGGGGGGAATCACCCCTCCACTTT.

The rearrangement uses TRBV19 and TRBJ2-7, with D possibly being TRBD1 (5 bases). Germline assignment: CDR1 LNHDA and CDR2 SQIVND (reference sequence). The V end was cut by 5 bases, the J end by 3 bases, with 17 bases between. The CDR3 length is 15 residues. CDR3 DNA: TGTGCCAGTAGTTTGCGGCAGGGAAGGGACTACGAGCAGTACTTC. Amino acids: CASSLRQGRDYEQYF.

The sample holds many counts of this clone. V gene TRBV27 combines with J gene TRBJ1-1, with no clear D. Looked up from germline, CDR1 is MNHEY and CDR2 is SMNVEV (reference sequence). Trimming stripped 3 bases from V and 1 base from J, with 18 bases between. The CDR3 spans 17 residues. The CDR3 nucleotides are TGTGCCAGCAGTTTGGCGCATACTACAACCTGGAACACTGAAGCTTTCTTT. Its translation: CASSLAHTTTWNTEAFF.

The chain links TRBV12-5 to TRBJ1-4; 7 nucleotides line up with TRBD1. This CDR3 contains 17 residues. Trimming removed 1 base from V and 6 bases from J; junction bases left unmatched: 11. CDR1 is LGHNT, CDR2 FRNRAP, per germline. Here the CDR3 reads CASGLAQGRQGYEKLFF. CDR3 DNA: TGTGCTAGTGGTTTGGCACAGGGTCGACAGGGTTATGAAAAACTGTTTTTT.

The gene calls are TRBV23-1 and TRBJ1-6; possible D gene TRBD1, 6 bases. TRBV23-1 is marked as an open reading frame, function uncertain. Trimming removed 6 bases at V and 10 bases at J, with 16 bases between. This CDR3 is built from 14 residues. The CDR3 DNA follows: TGCGCCAGCAGACACCACCCAGGGGAATCACCCCTCCACTTT. Encoded protein: CASRHHPGESPLHF.

The CDR3 loop is CASSIVAGQGLDGYTF. Written as DNA, the CDR3 is TGTGCCAGTAGTATAGTAGCCGGACAGGGACTGGATGGCTACACCTTC. This chain uses TRBV19 with TRBJ1-2, with 8 bases identical to TRBD1. J gave up 6 bases and V 1 base, and 10 bases lay outside the gene matches. Germline CDR1 reads LNHDA; CDR2 reads SQIVND (reference sequence). CDR3 size: 16 residues. The full variable domain, rest sourced from reference TRBV19 and TRBJ1-2, is DGGITQSPKYLFRKEGQNVTLSCEQNLNHDAMYWYRQDPGQGLRLIYYSQIVNDFQKGDIAEGYSVSREKKESFPLTVTSAQKNPTAFYLCASSIVAGQGLDGYTFGSGTRLTVV.

V usage is TRBV19 and J usage is TRBJ2-7, with 10 bases matching TRBD1. The CDR3 contains 16 residues. V lost 6 bases, J lost 1 base, and 9 bases stayed unmatched. Looked up from germline, CDR1 is LNHDA and CDR2 is SQIVND (reference sequence). In nucleotides, the CDR3 is TGTGCCAGTAGATCCGGCAGGGGACAGGGGTCCTACGAGCAGTACTTC. Residues: CASRSGRGQGSYEQYF.

In this sample, this clone turned up a few times. The V call is TRBV5-6, the J call TRBJ1-5; 7 bases align to TRBD1. This CDR3 is 17 amino acids long. Looked up from germline, CDR1 is SGHDT and CDR2 is YYEEEE. Trimming at V came to 1 base and at J to 5 bases, leaving 12 bases not matched to a gene. CDR3 sequence reads: CASSLYLSGGNYQPQHF. CDR3 sequence (DNA): TGTGCCAGCAGCTTGTATCTCTCAGGGGGGAATTATCAGCCCCAGCATTTT. The full variable domain, rest sourced from reference TRBV5-6 and TRBJ1-5, is DAGVTQSPTHLIKTRGQQVTLRCSPKSGHDTVSWYQQALGQGPQFIFQYYEEEERQRGNFPDRFSGHQFPNYSSELNVNALLLGDSALYLCASSLYLSGGNYQPQHFGDGTRLSIL.

The genes are TRBV4-1 and TRBJ2-3, with a weak D call TRBD1 (6 bases). CDR3 length equals 16 residues. V lost 1 base, J lost 3 bases, and 14 bases lay in between. Per the germline V gene, CDR1 is MGHRA and CDR2 is YSYEKL. The CDR3 loop is CASSQGWTAATDTQYF. CDR3 DNA sequence: TGCGCCAGCAGCCAAGGGTGGACAGCGGCGACAGATACGCAGTATTTT.

The V call is TRBV7-2, the J call TRBJ2-5; 8 nucleotides match TRBD2. V shed 3 bases and J 5 bases; nucleotides not matched to a gene: 8. The germline V gene has CDR1 SGHTA and CDR2 FQGNSA. The length of the CDR3 is 15 residues. CDR3 amino acids: CASSLARGARETQYF. In nucleotides, the CDR3 is TGTGCCAGCAGCTTGGCGCGGGGGGCGCGGGAGACCCAGTACTTC.

This clone was seen only once. V and J are TRBV3-1 (or the pseudogene TRBV3-2) and TRBJ2-5; 10 bases align to TRBD2. Looked up from germline, CDR1 is LGHDT and CDR2 is YNNKEL (reference sequence). This CDR3 contains 15 residues. Trimming at V came to 0 bases and at J to 7 bases, leaving 5 bases not matched to a gene. DNA for the CDR3: TGTGCCAGCAGCCAAGATCGATTAGCGGGGGGGACCCAGTACTTC. Translating gives CASSQDRLAGGTQYF.

The chain is built from TRBV19 and TRBJ1-2, with D unclear. This CDR3 comprises 15 residues. The ends were cut back, 5 bases at V and 4 bases at J, with 17 bases in the middle. Germline V CDR1 and CDR2: LNHDA, SQIVND (reference sequence). This CDR3 reads CASSVPMDSGYGYTF. CDR3 nucleotide sequence: TGTGCCAGTAGTGTCCCGATGGATAGCGGCTATGGCTACACCTTC.

This clone was seen a single time. The CDR3 sequence: CASKKGVSYEQYF. The CDR3 bases are TGTGCCAGCAAGAAGGGGGTCTCCTACGAGCAGTACTTC. This chain links TRBV6-5 with TRBJ2-7, with D perhaps TRBD1 (6 bases). In germline, CDR1 is MNHEY, CDR2 SVGAGI. With 7 bases removed from V and 0 bases from J, the gap between germline ends came to 10 bases. The CDR3 totals 13 residues.

V and J are TRBV6-5 and TRBJ1-4; possibly TRBD1 for D (5 bases). Trimming took 8 bases from V and 4 from J, leaving 17 bases between them. The CDR3 has 15 amino acids. Germline CDR1 reads MNHEY; CDR2 reads SVGAGI. The CDR3 sequence: CASGPRGVYNEKLFF. As DNA, the CDR3 is TGTGCCAGCGGTCCTCGGGGGGTATATAATGAAAAACTGTTTTTT.

This chain links TRBV5-1 with TRBJ2-5, with D maybe TRBD2 (6 bases). V lost 4 bases to trimming and J lost 3 bases, with 22 bases between them. Germline V gene sequence: CDR1 SGHRS, CDR2 YFSETQ. The CDR3 covers 17 residues. CDR3 sequence: CASSRKGGELLKETQYF. In DNA, the CDR3 is TGCGCCAGCAGCCGTAAGGGAGGAGAACTTTTAAAAGAGACCCAGTACTTC.